In this sample, the clone carrying this T cell receptor (beta chain) turned up a few times. The sample comes from a study of cytomegalovirus exposure and HLA in healthy donors. The PCR had 60 Vbeta and 13 Jbeta primers. Profiling relied on immunoSEQ multiplex PCR, and the TCRdb table lists in-frame clones only, not all of them. The data show some 150,000 clones, with roughly three quarters seen just once and about 3.5% held by the top ten. V gave up 5 bases and J gave up 10 bases, with 10 bases separating them. The CDR3 consists of 11 residues. CDR1 SGHDT and CDR2 YYEEEE come from the germline V gene.

The V and J genes are TRBV5-6 and TRBJ2-1; perhaps TRBD1 as D (5 bases). The sequenced material came from PBMCs. The receptor was derived from a human donor in good health. The CDR3 region is CASRRQSEQFF. The CDR3 nucleotides are TGTGCCAGCAGGAGACAGTCCGAGCAGTTCTTC.